These 4 T cell receptor beta chains originate from one sample sequenced in a study of human T cells and chemical hapten exposure. TCRdb analysed the RACE reads with MiXCR anew, one entry per CDR3 protein. This sample has approximately 100,000 distinct CDR3 sequences, with more than 10% found just once. Time point: pre-sensitization, week 0. Treatment here: therapeutic diphenylcyclopropenone sensitization with weekly scalp DPC. The input for sequencing was whole blood, taken in connection with sensitization to the hapten diphenylcyclopropenone (DPC). The source of these receptors is a woman aged 45-59 years with alopecia areata. Some clones in this sample may be carry-over from other donors' samples.

This clonotype was recorded a few times. The V call is TRBV20-1, the J call TRBJ2-1; D is perhaps TRBD2 (5 bases). The V end lost 6 bases, the J end lost 6 bases, and 21 bases lay between the germline ends. CDR3 size: 15 residues. From germline, CDR1 is DFQATT and CDR2 SNEGSKA (reference sequence). The CDR3 region is CSAKPIERLGNEQFF. Here the CDR3 DNA reads TGCAGTGCAAAACCCATCGAGCGGCTTGGCAATGAGCAGTTCTTC.

The chain has TRBV12-3 or TRBV12-4 and TRBJ1-4; 11 bases fit TRBD1. J lost 2 bases, V lost 6 bases, and 11 bases had no gene match. This CDR3 comprises 18 residues. CDR3 sequence (DNA): TGTGCCAGCAGCCCTCCCAGGACAGGGGGCCGGACTAATGAAAAACTGTTTTTT. It is translated as CASSPPRTGGRTNEKLFF.

This clonotype was recorded many times. The chain recombines TRBV7-2 with TRBJ2-3; 9 nucleotides match TRBD2. The V gene end was trimmed by 1 base and the J gene end by 2 bases; junction bases not matched to a gene: 4. The length of the CDR3 is 16 residues. Per germline, CDR1 SGHTA and CDR2 FQGNSA. CDR3 nucleotide sequence: TGTGCCAGCAGCTTAGGACTAGCGGTATCCACAGATACGCAGTATTTT. Residues: CASSLGLAVSTDTQYF.

This chain links TRBV5-8 with TRBJ1-1; 7 nucleotides line up with TRBD1. The junction had 5 bases not matched to a gene; V was cut back by 2 bases and J by 4 bases. This CDR3 spans 14 amino acids. Germline V lookup: CDR1 SGHTS, CDR2 YDEGEE. The CDR3 loop is CASSFLQGFTEAFF. In DNA, the CDR3 is TGTGCCAGCAGCTTTTTACAGGGGTTCACTGAAGCTTTCTTT.